Following are 23 T cell receptor beta chains from one sample sequenced in a study of T cell responses to AZD1222 COVID-19 vaccine. Some clones are missing from TCRdb's copy, which holds only in-frame ones; the method was immunoSEQ multiplex PCR. The sample comprises about 130,000 clones, 75% to 90% of which are singletons, and around 4.4% rests with the top ten. Specimen: peripheral blood, collected 28 days after the second AZD1222 dose. The receptors here all came from an adult who received the AZD1222 COVID-19 vaccine.

This clone was seen a handful of times. V gene TRBV15 combines with J gene TRBJ1-4; 9 nucleotides align to TRBD1. This CDR3 contains 15 residues. The germline CDR1 and CDR2 sequences are LNHNV and YYDKDF (reference sequence). V dropped 2 bases and J dropped 5; count of bases not matched to a gene: 3. The CDR3 bases are TGTGCCACCAGCAGACCGGACAGGGGCAATGAAAAACTGTTTTTT. Translation: CATSRPDRGNEKLFF.

V and J are TRBV18 and TRBJ2-2; 10 positions agree with TRBD1. J lost 2 bases, V lost 3 bases, and 3 bases had no gene match. The CDR3 loop spans 16 amino acids. CDR1 and CDR2 from the germline V gene are KGHSH and LQKENI. CDR3 amino acids: CASSPPTGGNTGELFF. The CDR3 coding sequence is TGTGCCAGCTCACCCCCGACAGGGGGCAACACCGGGGAGCTGTTTTTT.

This clone came up once. The chain joins TRBV27 to TRBJ1-1, with no clear D. V lost 5 bases to trimming and J lost 1 base, with 8 bases between them. Germline V gene data show CDR1 as MNHEY and CDR2 as SMNVEV (reference sequence). The length of the CDR3 is 13 residues. CDR3 sequence reads: CASSPTENTEAFF. The CDR3 DNA follows: TGTGCCAGCAGTCCCACAGAGAACACTGAAGCTTTCTTT.

The CDR3 spells CASSYSTEGGNTIYF. CDR3 sequence (DNA): TGTGCCAGCAGTTACTCGACGGAGGGTGGAAACACCATATATTTT. The rearrangement links TRBV6-5 to TRBJ1-3; D not resolved. V dropped 0 bases and J dropped 3 bases, with 9 bases sitting between them. Germline V lookup: CDR1 MNHEY, CDR2 SVGAGI. The CDR3 covers 15 residues.

The chain employs TRBV5-1 and TRBJ2-7; TRBD2 matches 8 bases. CDR3 length: 17 residues. Trimming cost V 0 bases and J 5 bases; bases outside gene matches: 13. Germline CDR1 and CDR2: SGHRS and YFSETQ. The DNA for the CDR3 is TGCGCCAGCAGCTTGGAAGCCATTGCGGGGGGCGGAGACGAGCAGTACTTC. Translation: CASSLEAIAGGGDEQYF.

This rearrangement joins TRBV6-5 to TRBJ2-7, with 7 positions matching TRBD1. Trimming took 5 bases from V and 9 from J; bases not matched to a gene: 10. CDR3 length equals 13 residues. Germline V gene lookup returns CDR1 MNHEY and CDR2 SVGAGI. The CDR3 coding sequence is TGTGCCAGCAGTACCACAGGGGACCGCGCGCAGTACTTC. As protein: CASSTTGDRAQYF.

The chain joins TRBV12-3 or TRBV12-4 to TRBJ2-3, with D possibly being TRBD1 or TRBD2 (5 bases each). Trimming removed 5 bases at V and 1 base at J, with 7 bases between. CDR3 size: 13 residues. The CDR3 is CASSLGRTDTQYF. DNA of the CDR3: TGTGCCAGCAGTCTGGGACGCACAGATACGCAGTATTTT.

This sequence joins TRBV6-2 or TRBV6-3 and TRBJ2-5; D gene uncertain. V was trimmed by 5 bases and J by 7 bases, leaving 20 bases between them. The CDR3 has 15 residues. Germline-derived CDR1 and CDR2 are MNHEY and SVGEGT. The CDR3 DNA is TGTGCCAGCAGTACCCCGTTGGGCATCCAGAGGACCCAGTACTTC. Translation: CASSTPLGIQRTQYF.

The genes are TRBV5-1 and TRBJ2-1; tentatively, D is TRBD1 (6 bases). This CDR3 contains 13 residues. Trimming pared 2 bases from V and 5 bases from J, leaving 8 bases between. The germline gives CDR1 SGHRS, CDR2 YFSETQ. In nucleotides, the CDR3 is TGCGCCAGCAGCTTCGGACAGAACAATGAGCAGTTCTTC. This sequence encodes CASSFGQNNEQFF.

The V gene is TRBV3-1 (or the pseudogene TRBV3-2), the J gene TRBJ2-1, with 8 positions matching TRBD2. Germline V CDR1 and CDR2: LGHDT, YNNKEL (reference sequence). The J segment lost 4 bases and the V segment lost 2 bases, leaving 10 bases of the junction unmatched. This CDR3 spans 17 amino acids. The CDR3 region is CASSQRTQRGSYNEQFF. CDR3 sequence (DNA): TGTGCCAGCAGCCAAAGGACCCAGCGGGGGAGTTACAATGAGCAGTTCTTC.

The chain uses TRBV6-5 and TRBJ2-1; 7 bases agree with TRBD2. V shed 4 bases and J 1 base; nucleotides not matched to a gene: 7. The CDR3 consists of 16 residues. Per germline, CDR1 MNHEY and CDR2 SVGAGI. The CDR3 DNA reads TGTGCCAGCAGTTCCCGCGGGGGAAGGTCCTACAATGAGCAGTTCTTC. Protein sequence: CASSSRGGRSYNEQFF.

The chain carries TRBV7-9 and TRBJ1-5; possibly TRBD1 for D (6 bases). Trimming left V 11 bases short and J 6 bases short, with 14 bases between. Germline lookup yields CDR1 SEHNR and CDR2 FQNEAQ (reference sequence). The CDR3 length is 12 residues. As DNA, the CDR3 is TGTGCCGCCGGGAGGGGGGGTCAGCCCCAGCATTTT. It is translated as CAAGRGGQPQHF.

V and J are TRBV18 and TRBJ2-1; D is unresolved. CDR3 length equals 14 residues. CDR1 is KGHSH and CDR2 is LQKENI in the germline V gene. Trimming cost V 3 bases and J 2 bases, with 8 bases left between them. The CDR3 DNA is TGTGCCAGCTCACCGACGGGCACCTACAATGAGCAGTTCTTC. Translation: CASSPTGTYNEQFF.

This clone was recorded once. The chain carries TRBV2 and TRBJ1-6; 7 bases match TRBD1. The germline V gene encodes CDR1 SNHLY and CDR2 FYNNEI. CDR3 length equals 15 residues. The J segment lost 8 bases and the V segment lost 8 bases, leaving 12 bases of the junction unmatched. This chain's CDR3 is CASSLQGELHSPLHF. CDR3 DNA sequence: TGTGCCAGCTCACTCCAGGGGGAATTGCATTCACCCCTCCACTTT.

V usage is TRBV19 and J usage is TRBJ2-5; D tentatively fits TRBD1 or TRBD2 (6 bases each). V lost 7 bases, J lost 5 bases, and 20 bases lay in between. Looked up from germline, CDR1 is LNHDA and CDR2 is SQIVND (reference sequence). This CDR3 is 15 amino acids long. The CDR3 spells CASTRGTQLWETQYF. For the CDR3, the DNA is TGTGCCAGTACCCGCGGGACACAGCTTTGGGAGACCCAGTACTTC.

The rearrangement joins TRBV21-1 to TRBJ1-5; TRBD1, the table's D call, lacks a check against the DNA. TRBV21-1 represents a pseudogene. The length of the CDR3 is 10 residues. The chain's CDR3 is CASTNQPQHF. CDR3 in DNA: TGTGCCAGTACAAATCAGCCCCAGCATTTT.

The chain combines TRBV11-2 with TRBJ2-1; D possibly corresponds to TRBD1 (5 bases). Germline V gene data show CDR1 as SGHAT and CDR2 as FQNNGV. CDR3 length: 15 residues. V lost 5 bases to trimming and J lost 2 bases, with 13 bases between them. CDR3 DNA sequence: TGTGCCAGCAGCCCCCAAGGGGTGCCCTACAATGAGCAGTTCTTC. It yields the protein CASSPQGVPYNEQFF.

The V call is TRBV28, the J call TRBJ2-7; D possibly corresponds to TRBD1 (6 bases). The CDR3 has 13 residues. The germline V gene has CDR1 MDHEN and CDR2 SYDVKM. Between the trimmed V and J ends, which lost 6 bases and 4 bases, there was a span of 13 bases. CDR3: CASRPGQLYEQYF. The CDR3, as DNA: TGTGCCAGCAGACCCGGACAGCTTTACGAGCAGTACTTC.

The chain couples TRBV7-2 to TRBJ1-2, with a weak D call TRBD1 (6 bases). Trimming removed 4 bases at V and 7 bases at J, with 13 bases between. There are 13 residues in the CDR3. The V gene's germline CDR1 is SGHTA and CDR2 FQGNSA. CDR3 bases: TGTGCCAGCAGCTCTGACAGGTTATTTGGCTACACCTTC. Its protein product is CASSSDRLFGYTF.

V gene TRBV19 combines with J gene TRBJ1-5; 8 bases are a match to TRBD1. CDR3 length equals 14 residues. Germline V lookup: CDR1 LNHDA, CDR2 SQIVND (reference sequence). The J segment lost 5 bases and the V segment lost 6 bases, leaving 6 bases of the junction unmatched. The CDR3 protein is CASSRQGRDQPQHF. The DNA of the CDR3 is TGTGCCAGTAGCCGACAGGGGAGGGATCAGCCCCAGCATTTT.

The J gene is TRBJ1-6, the V gene TRBV2; D is possibly TRBD1 (6 bases). Germline lookup yields CDR1 SNHLY and CDR2 FYNNEI. V was trimmed by 8 bases and J by 7 bases, leaving 18 bases between them. The CDR3 covers 15 residues. The CDR3 here is CASRSGGHSNSPLHF. The DNA for the CDR3 is TGTGCCAGCCGTTCCGGGGGACACTCGAATTCACCCCTCCACTTT.

A word on this clone: Other nucleotide sequences from this sample produce the same CDR3. The CDR3 loop is CASSPSSLAGGGRVDTQYF. The CDR3 DNA is TGTGCCAGCAGCCCATCCTCACTAGCGGGGGGGGGCCGGGTAGATACGCAGTATTTT. The chain is built from TRBV7-2 and TRBJ2-3; 13 nucleotides agree with TRBD2. Germline V gene sequence: CDR1 SGHTA, CDR2 FQGNSA. J gave up 5 bases and V 5 bases, and 16 bases lay outside the gene matches. The CDR3 contains 19 residues.

CDR3 protein: CASSLLNGRTDTQYF. The CDR3 DNA is TGTGCCAGCAGCTTGCTTAATGGTCGCACAGATACGCAGTATTTT. V usage is TRBV5-5 and J usage is TRBJ2-3; no definite D call. Germline-derived CDR1 and CDR2 are SGHKS and YYEKEE (reference sequence). The CDR3 consists of 15 residues. V lost 1 base to trimming and J lost 1 base, with 10 bases between them.